This T cell receptor (beta chain) was recovered during a study of blood T cells in healthy people across ages. This clonotype was detected only once. The CDR3 consists of 17 residues. Trimming cost V 0 bases and J 1 base; bases outside gene matches: 12. Germline CDR1 and CDR2: DFQATT and SNEGSKA (reference sequence). The second PCR ran about 6 to 12 cycles with a sample-barcoded 5' primer and J-beta primers. One entry per CDR3 protein results from TCRdb running MiXCR on the 5' RACE reads. Among approximately 800,000 distinct CDR3 sequences listed, roughly 50% were seen once. This receptor was taken from an elderly man in good health. The sequenced sample consisted of blood. The rearrangement links TRBV20-1 to TRBJ2-7; TRBD2 agrees at 7 bases. This CDR3 reads CSARDVGLAANSYEQYF. The CDR3 DNA sequence: TGCAGTGCTAGAGATGTTGGGCTAGCGGCCAATTCCTACGAGCAGTACTTC.